Listed here are 16 T cell receptor beta chains from one sample, sequenced in a study of CXCR3-negative and CXCR3-positive naive CD8 T cells. UMI labels and 5' RACE were used to prepare the TRB cDNA libraries. After re-calling the 5' RACE reads, TCRdb lists one entry per CDR3 protein, DNA absent. This sample contains tens of thousands of distinct CDR3 sequences. The sequenced sample consisted of naive CXCR3- CD8+ T cells from blood. Stated subset: CD45RO-CCR7+CD27+CD95- naive CD8+ T cells lacking CXCR3 (TNR3-). All receptors come from a human donor in good health. Some clones in this sample may be carry-over from other donors' samples.

This chain links TRBV19 with TRBJ2-1. The CDR3 extends over 11 amino acids. Germline V CDR1 and CDR2: LNHDA, SQIVND (reference sequence). The CDR3 reads CASSNYNEQFF.

The V gene is TRBV7-9, the J gene TRBJ2-5; TCRdb returns TRBD1, unconfirmable since there is no DNA. The CDR3 covers 14 residues. Germline V gene sequence: CDR1 SEHNR, CDR2 FQNEAQ (reference sequence). The CDR3 loop reads CASSLGQPWETQYF.

The gene calls are TRBV5-1 and TRBJ2-7; the D call from TCRdb, TRBD1, cannot be confirmed without DNA. Germline CDR1 is SGHRS and CDR2 is YFSETQ. The CDR3 length is 16 residues. CDR3 protein: CASSFTLPGRGYEQYF. Together with reference TRBV5-1 and TRBJ2-7, the CDR3 gives the full variable domain: KAGVTQTPRYLIKTRGQQVTLSCSPISGHRSVSWYQQTPGQGLQFLFEYFSETQRNKGNFPGRFSGRQFSNSRSEMNVSTLELGDSALYLCASSFTLPGRGYEQYFGPGTRLTVT.

CDR3 amino acids: CSARSQDTYEQYF. The chain employs TRBV20-1 and TRBJ2-7. The germline V gene encodes CDR1 DFQATT and CDR2 SNEGSKA (reference sequence). The length of the CDR3 is 13 residues.

This sequence joins TRBV11-2 and TRBJ2-5; the TRBD1 assignment by TCRdb is unverifiable without DNA. Germline V gene sequence: CDR1 SGHAT, CDR2 FQNNGV. The CDR3 covers 13 residues. This CDR3 reads CASSAGQGPTQYF.

This chain links TRBV11-2 with TRBJ2-3; with no DNA, the TCRdb D assignment of TRBD1 cannot be verified. The CDR3 runs to 16 residues. From germline, CDR1 is SGHAT and CDR2 FQNNGV. The CDR3 spells CASSPAGRGVDHTQYF.

This rearrangement joins TRBV7-2 to TRBJ2-5; as DNA is missing, the TRBD1 call by TCRdb cannot be tested. In germline, CDR1 is SGHTA, CDR2 FQGNSA. This CDR3 spans 11 amino acids. CDR3 amino acids: CASSWTGDQYF.

The J gene is TRBJ2-2, the V gene TRBV4-3. Germline CDR1 and CDR2: LGHNA and YSLEER. The CDR3 sequence is 12 residues long. CDR3 residues: CASSPNYGELFF.

The V call is TRBV20-1, the J call TRBJ2-7; TCRdb reports TRBD2, a call that lacks DNA to check it against. CDR1 and CDR2 from the germline V gene are DFQATT and SNEGSKA (reference sequence). The CDR3 covers 14 residues. CDR3 sequence: CSASPLAGGYEQYF.

The rearrangement uses TRBV14 and TRBJ2-1; TCRdb names TRBD2, which stays unverified in the absence of DNA. From germline, CDR1 is SGHDN and CDR2 FVKESK. This CDR3 is 16 amino acids long. CDR3 in amino acids: CASSLAGGAFHNEQFF.

The CDR3 region is CASSLSGQGLEQYF. The genes are TRBV11-2 and TRBJ2-7; as DNA is missing, the TRBD1 call by TCRdb cannot be tested. This CDR3 contains 14 residues. Germline CDR1 SGHAT, CDR2 FQNNGV.

The genes are TRBV7-9 and TRBJ2-7; TCRdb outputs TRBD2, but without DNA this stays unchecked. Germline V gene lookup returns CDR1 SEHNR and CDR2 FQNEAQ (reference sequence). The length of the CDR3 is 15 residues. The CDR3 loop reads CASSLDAGGFREQYF.

The chain is built from TRBV11-2 and TRBJ2-1; TCRdb's D call, TRBD1, is unchecked because there is no DNA. Germline V CDR1 and CDR2: SGHAT, FQNNGV. The CDR3 sequence is 16 residues long. The CDR3 sequence is CASSLTGTGGNSEQFF.

The rearrangement links TRBV12-3 or TRBV12-4 to TRBJ2-7; TCRdb selects TRBD1, and the lack of DNA leaves this call unchecked. The CDR3 extends over 14 amino acids. Here the CDR3 reads CASSSSNVRDEQYF.

The genes are TRBV29-1 and TRBJ2-1; TCRdb calls TRBD2, which cannot be checked without DNA. Germline V gives CDR1 SQVTM, CDR2 ANQGSEA. The length of the CDR3 is 14 residues. The CDR3 loop is CSVGPRGGSNEQFF.

The chain joins TRBV19 to TRBJ2-1; TCRdb calls TRBD2, which cannot be checked without DNA. The CDR3 contains 15 residues. The germline CDR1 and CDR2 sequences are LNHDA and SQIVND (reference sequence). The CDR3: CASSQSSGGYNEQFF.